This section outlines one T cell receptor (beta chain) sequence together with its context. Its antigen is as yet unknown. The data derive from a study of lymphopenia after photon versus proton radiotherapy. Findings and caveats of the study: A bigger post-nadir fall in TCR diversity correlated inversely with survival time in deceased patients. After the lymphocyte nadir, photon-treated repertoires showed oligoclonal expansion, especially of CD8+ Temra cells.

The CDR3 runs 15 residues. Trimming at V came to 2 bases and at J to 7 bases, leaving 7 bases not matched to a gene. Germline lookup yields CDR1 KGHSH and CDR2 LQKENI. Here immunoSEQ multiplex PCR was the method, and the copy in TCRdb shows in-frame clones only, minus some. The sample has 65,000 to 85,000 clones, roughly 92% seen once; the top ten hold over 2%. Specimen: peripheral blood, collected from a patient treated with photon-based radiotherapy. This clonotype was obtained from a woman in her 40s with cholangiocarcinoma. This sequence joins TRBV18 and TRBJ2-1, with 8 bases aligning to TRBD1. For the CDR3, the DNA is TGTGCCAGCTCACCAAATACAGGGGGTGATAATGAGCAGTTCTTC. This gives the protein CASSPNTGGDNEQFF.